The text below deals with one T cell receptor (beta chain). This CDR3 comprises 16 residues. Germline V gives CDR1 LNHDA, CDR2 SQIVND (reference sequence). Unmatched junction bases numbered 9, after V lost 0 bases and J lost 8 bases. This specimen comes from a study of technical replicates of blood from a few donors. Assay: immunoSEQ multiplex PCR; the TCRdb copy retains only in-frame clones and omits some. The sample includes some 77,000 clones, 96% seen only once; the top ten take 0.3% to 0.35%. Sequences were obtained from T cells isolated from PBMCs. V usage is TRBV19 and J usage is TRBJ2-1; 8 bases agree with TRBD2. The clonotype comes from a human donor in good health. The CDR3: CASSIDLAGGTDEQFF. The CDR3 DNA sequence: TGTGCCAGTAGTATAGATCTAGCGGGCGGGACGGATGAGCAGTTCTTC.